This TCR beta chain was profiled in a study of cytomegalovirus exposure and HLA in healthy donors. Turning to the study itself: Membership in the Caucasian-associated ancestry cluster was found for around 85% of 300 to 400 genotyped donors.

Study-level results: In vitro testing confirmed a few CMV-associated chains as specific for CMV antigens. The study recorded over 150 TCR beta chains that were cytomegalovirus-associated. Later analysis identified a missense DCLRE1C variant that was linked to TCR beta V- and J-gene trimming.

In the case of this clone: The antigen is undetermined.

The junction had 2 bases not matched to a gene; V was cut back by 4 bases and J by 2 bases. The length of the CDR3 is 14 residues. Germline loops: CDR1 LGHNT, CDR2 FRNRAP. 13 Jbeta primers and 60 Vbeta primers were used for the PCR. The table came from immunoSEQ multiplex PCR; TCRdb's copy has only in-frame clones and leaves some out. The sample totals some 71,000 clones; its top ten clones hold approximately 1.8%. The chain links TRBV12-5 to TRBJ1-2; 9 nucleotides match TRBD1. The source is a woman aged 25 to 45 in good health and CMV-seronegative. Sequenced material: PBMCs. For the CDR3, the DNA is TGTGCTAGTGGTTCCGGGACAGGGAACTATGGCTACACCTTC. Translated, it gives CASGSGTGNYGYTF.